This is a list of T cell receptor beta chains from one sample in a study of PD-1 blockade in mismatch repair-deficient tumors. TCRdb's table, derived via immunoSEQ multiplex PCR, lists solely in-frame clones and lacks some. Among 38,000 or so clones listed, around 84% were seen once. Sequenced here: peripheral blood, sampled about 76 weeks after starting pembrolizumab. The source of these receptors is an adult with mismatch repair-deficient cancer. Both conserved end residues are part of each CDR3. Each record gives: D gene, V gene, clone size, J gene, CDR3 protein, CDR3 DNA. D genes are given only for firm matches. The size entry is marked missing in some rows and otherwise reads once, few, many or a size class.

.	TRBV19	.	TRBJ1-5	CASSRAGNNQPQHF	TGTGCCAGTAGTCGGGCAGGGAACAATCAGCCCCAGCATTTT
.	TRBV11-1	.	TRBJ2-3	CASSFVPTDTQYF	TGTGCCAGCAGCTTTGTGCCGACAGATACGCAGTATTTT
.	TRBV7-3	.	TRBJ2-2	CASSLEGYTGELFF	TGTGCCAGCAGCTTAGAAGGATACACCGGGGAGCTGTTTTTT
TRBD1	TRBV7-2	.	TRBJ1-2	CASSTRARGGANYGYTF	TGTGCCAGCAGCACAAGGGCCAGGGGGGGAGCTAACTATGGCTACACCTTC
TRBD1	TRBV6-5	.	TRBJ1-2	CASSRQGGTNYGYTF	TGTGCCAGCAGCCGACAGGGTGGGACTAACTATGGCTACACCTTC
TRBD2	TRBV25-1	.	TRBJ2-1	CASSGGGLAGYNEQFF	TGTGCCAGCAGTGGTGGGGGACTAGCGGGCTACAATGAGCAGTTCTTC
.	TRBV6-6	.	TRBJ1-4	CASSTGQSNEKLFF	TGTGCCAGCAGCACCGGACAGAGCAATGAAAAACTGTTTTTT
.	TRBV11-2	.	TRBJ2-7	CASSRQNSYEQYF	TGTGCCAGCAGCAGACAAAACAGCTACGAGCAGTACTTC
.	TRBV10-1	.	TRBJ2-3	CASSEFAGLITDTQYF	TGCGCCAGCAGTGAGTTTGCGGGCCTGATCACAGATACGCAGTATTTT
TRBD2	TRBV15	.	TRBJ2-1	CATRPSGRHEQFF	TGTGCCACCAGGCCTAGCGGGAGGCACGAGCAGTTCTTC
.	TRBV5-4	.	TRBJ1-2	CASSVSEAYGYTF	TGTGCCAGCAGCGTGTCAGAGGCCTATGGCTACACCTTC
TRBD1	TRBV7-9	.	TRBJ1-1	CASSQAGTGNTEAFF	TGTGCCAGCAGCCAAGCCGGGACAGGGAACACTGAAGCTTTCTTT
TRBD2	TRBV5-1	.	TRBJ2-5	CASSLRAGGPSETQYF	TGCGCCAGCAGCTTGAGAGCGGGAGGGCCTTCGGAGACCCAGTACTTC
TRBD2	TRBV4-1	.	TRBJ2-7	CASSQAASGYEQYF	TGCGCCAGCAGCCAAGCGGCTAGCGGTTACGAGCAGTACTTC
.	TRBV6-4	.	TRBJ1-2	CASSDGTKNYGYTF	TGTGCCAGCAGTGACGGGACAAAAAACTATGGCTACACCTTC
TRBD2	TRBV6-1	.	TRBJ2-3	CASSGLGSGKITDTQYF	TGTGCCAGCAGTGGGCTGGGTAGCGGGAAGATTACAGATACGCAGTATTTT
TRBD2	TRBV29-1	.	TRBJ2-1	CSVEDATSGSNEQFF	TGCAGCGTTGAAGATGCGACTAGCGGGAGCAATGAGCAGTTCTTC
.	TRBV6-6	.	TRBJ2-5	CASSYSTGTQETQYF	TGTGCCAGCAGTTACTCCACAGGGACCCAAGAGACCCAGTACTTC
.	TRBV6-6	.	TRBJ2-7	CASSTLAYEQYF	TGTGCCAGCAGCACACTAGCCTACGAGCAGTACTTC
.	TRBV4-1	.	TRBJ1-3	CASSQVGGNTIYF	TGCGCCAGCAGCCAAGTAGGCGGAAACACCATATATTTT
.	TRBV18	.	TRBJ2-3	CASSPPQGEGGTDTQYF	TGTGCCAGCTCACCACCGCAGGGTGAGGGTGGCACAGATACGCAGTATTTT
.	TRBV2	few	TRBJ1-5	CASGLDSNQPQHF	TGTGCCAGCGGCTTGGATAGCAATCAGCCCCAGCATTTT
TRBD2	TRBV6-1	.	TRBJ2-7	CASSEFEAGGLEQYF	TGTGCCAGCAGTGAATTCGAGGCGGGAGGGCTCGAGCAGTACTTC
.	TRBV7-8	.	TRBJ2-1	CASSLAPPGVMSYNEQFF	TGTGCCAGCAGCTTAGCCCCCCCAGGGGTAATGTCCTACAATGAGCAGTTCTTC
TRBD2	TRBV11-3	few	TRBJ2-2	CASSPGVAGDGGELFF	TGTGCCAGCAGCCCGGGGGTAGCGGGAGATGGCGGGGAGCTGTTTTTT
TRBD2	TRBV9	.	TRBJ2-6	CASSAAGGEGANVLTF	TGTGCCAGCAGCGCAGCGGGAGGGGAAGGGGCCAACGTCCTGACTTTC
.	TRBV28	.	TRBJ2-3	CASSLLARDTQYF	TGTGCCAGCAGTTTACTAGCGCGGGATACGCAGTATTTT
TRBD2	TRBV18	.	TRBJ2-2	CASSPTSDTGELFF	TGTGCCAGCTCACCAACTAGCGACACCGGGGAGCTGTTTTTT
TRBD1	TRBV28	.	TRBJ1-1	CASSSTPGTGTNTEAFF	TGTGCCAGCAGTTCGACGCCCGGGACAGGGACGAACACTGAAGCTTTCTTT
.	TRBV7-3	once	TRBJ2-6	CASSPGTRLSGANVLTF	TGTGCCAGCAGCCCTGGGACTCGACTCTCTGGGGCCAACGTCCTGACTTTC
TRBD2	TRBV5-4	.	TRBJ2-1	CASSRTSGKGNEQFF	TGTGCCAGCAGCCGGACTAGCGGGAAGGGCAATGAGCAGTTCTTC
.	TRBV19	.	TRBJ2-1	CASSIARSNEQFF	TGTGCCAGTAGTATAGCCCGGTCCAATGAGCAGTTCTTC
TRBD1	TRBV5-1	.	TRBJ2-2	CASSPWTGPNTGELFF	TGCGCCAGCAGCCCGTGGACAGGACCGAACACCGGGGAGCTGTTTTTT
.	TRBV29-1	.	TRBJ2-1	CSVESEGSSYNEQFF	TGCAGCGTTGAATCGGAAGGGTCCTCCTACAATGAGCAGTTCTTC
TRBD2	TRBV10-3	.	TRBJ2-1	CAISSGTSGVYNEQFF	TGTGCCATCTCCTCCGGGACTAGCGGGGTTTACAATGAGCAGTTCTTC
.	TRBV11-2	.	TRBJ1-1	CASSLGGSAFF	TGTGCCAGCAGCTTAGGGGGCTCAGCTTTCTTT
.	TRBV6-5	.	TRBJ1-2	CASSYSIQHYGYTF	TGTGCCAGCAGTTACTCGATACAGCACTATGGCTACACCTTC
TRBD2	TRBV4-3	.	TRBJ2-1	CASSQDLLAGGSYNEQFF	TGCGCCAGCAGCCAAGATCTTCTAGCGGGAGGCTCCTACAATGAGCAGTTCTTC
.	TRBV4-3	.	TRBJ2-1	CASSQERMAGSYNEQFF	TGCGCCAGCAGCCAAGAAAGGATGGCGGGATCCTACAATGAGCAGTTCTTC
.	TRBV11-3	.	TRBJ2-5	CASSPDRIQETQYF	TGTGCCAGCAGCCCGGACAGAATCCAAGAGACCCAGTACTTC
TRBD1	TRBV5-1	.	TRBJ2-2	CASNSGGTGELFF	TGCGCCAGCAACTCAGGGGGCACCGGGGAGCTGTTTTTT
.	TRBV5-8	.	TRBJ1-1	CASSLTGGRVNTEAFF	TGTGCCAGCAGCTTGACTGGGGGAAGAGTGAACACTGAAGCTTTCTTT
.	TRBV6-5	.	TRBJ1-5	CASSWGDNQPQHF	TGTGCCAGCAGTTGGGGGGACAATCAGCCCCAGCATTTT
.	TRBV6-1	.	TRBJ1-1	CASSIEENTEAFF	TGTGCCAGCAGTATAGAGGAGAACACTGAAGCTTTCTTT
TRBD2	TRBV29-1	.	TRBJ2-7	CSVEDTSGSFEQYF	TGCAGCGTTGAAGATACGAGCGGGAGTTTCGAGCAGTACTTC
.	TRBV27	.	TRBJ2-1	CASSFVGEDYNEQFF	TGTGCCAGCAGTTTCGTGGGGGAGGACTACAATGAGCAGTTCTTC